This T cell receptor beta chain originates from a study of patients and donors after allogeneic stem cell transplantation. Germline CDR1 reads SGHRS; CDR2 reads YFSETQ. The CDR3 spans 17 residues. The ends lost 4 bases at V and 0 bases at J; junction bases unmatched: 9. Via MiXCR, TCRdb re-called the RT-PCR reads, giving one row per CDR3 protein. The profile shows about 74,000 distinct CDR3 sequences, about a quarter of them singletons. The rearrangement uses TRBV5-1 and TRBJ1-3, with 8 positions matching TRBD1. Sequencing was done on a sample of blood, either unsorted or a sorted T cell fraction (not recorded which). The receptor's source is a human donor who was either an allogeneic HSCT recipient or a stem cell or donor lymphocyte infusion donor (not recorded which). It is not recorded whose cells these are; they may come from a transplant donor. CDR3 DNA: TGCGCCAGCAGCACCACAGGGGGACTGAGCTCTGGAAACACCATATATTTT. As protein: CASSTTGGLSSGNTIYF. Complete variable domain (other parts from reference TRBV5-1 and TRBJ1-3): KAGVTQTPRYLIKTRGQQVTLSCSPISGHRSVSWYQQTPGQGLQFLFEYFSETQRNKGNFPGRFSGRQFSNSRSEMNVSTLELGDSALYLCASSTTGGLSSGNTIYFGEGSWLTVV.